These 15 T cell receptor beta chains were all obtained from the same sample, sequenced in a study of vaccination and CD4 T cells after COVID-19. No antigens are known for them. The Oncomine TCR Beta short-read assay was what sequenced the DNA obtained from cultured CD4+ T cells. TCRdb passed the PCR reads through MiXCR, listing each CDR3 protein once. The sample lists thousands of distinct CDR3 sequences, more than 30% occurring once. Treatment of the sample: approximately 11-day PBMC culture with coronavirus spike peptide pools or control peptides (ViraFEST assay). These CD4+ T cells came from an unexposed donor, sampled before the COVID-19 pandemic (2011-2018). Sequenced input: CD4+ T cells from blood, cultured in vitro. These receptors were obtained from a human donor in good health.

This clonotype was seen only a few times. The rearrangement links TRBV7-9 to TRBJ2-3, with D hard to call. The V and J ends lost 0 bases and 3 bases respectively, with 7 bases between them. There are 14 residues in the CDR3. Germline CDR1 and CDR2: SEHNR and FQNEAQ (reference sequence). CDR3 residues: CASSLAHKTDTQYF. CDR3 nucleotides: TGTGCCAGCAGCTTAGCGCATAAAACAGATACGCAGTATTTT.

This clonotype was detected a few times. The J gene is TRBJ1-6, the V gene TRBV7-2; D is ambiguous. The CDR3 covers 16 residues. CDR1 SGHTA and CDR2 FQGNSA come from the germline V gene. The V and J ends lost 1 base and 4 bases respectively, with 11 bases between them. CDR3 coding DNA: TGTGCCAGCAGCTTAGGAGGGAGCTCATATAATTCACCCCTCCACTTT. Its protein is CASSLGGSSYNSPLHF.

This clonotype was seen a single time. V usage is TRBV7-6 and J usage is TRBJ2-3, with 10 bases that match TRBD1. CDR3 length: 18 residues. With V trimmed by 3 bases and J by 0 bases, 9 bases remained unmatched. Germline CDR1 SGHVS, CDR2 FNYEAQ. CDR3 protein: CASSLGDRGRASTDTQYF. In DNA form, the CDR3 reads TGTGCCAGCAGCTTGGGGGACAGGGGTCGGGCTAGCACAGATACGCAGTATTTT.

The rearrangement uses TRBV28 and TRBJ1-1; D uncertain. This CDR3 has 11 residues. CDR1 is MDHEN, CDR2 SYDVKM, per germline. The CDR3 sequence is CATGRNTEAFF. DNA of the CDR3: TGTGCTACCGGGCGGAACACTGAAGCTTTCTTT.

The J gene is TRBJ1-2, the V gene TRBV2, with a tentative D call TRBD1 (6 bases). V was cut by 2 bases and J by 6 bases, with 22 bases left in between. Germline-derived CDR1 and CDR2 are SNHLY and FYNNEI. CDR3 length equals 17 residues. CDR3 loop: CASSEFGTHQSRNGYTF. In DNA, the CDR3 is TGTGCCAGCAGTGAATTCGGGACACATCAGAGCCGAAATGGCTACACCTTC. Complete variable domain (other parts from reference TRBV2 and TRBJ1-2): EPEVTQTPSHQVTQMGQEVILRCVPISNHLYFYWYRQILGQKVEFLVSFYNNEISEKSEIFDDQFSVERPDGSNFTLKIRSTKLEDSAMYFCASSEFGTHQSRNGYTFGSGTRLTVV.

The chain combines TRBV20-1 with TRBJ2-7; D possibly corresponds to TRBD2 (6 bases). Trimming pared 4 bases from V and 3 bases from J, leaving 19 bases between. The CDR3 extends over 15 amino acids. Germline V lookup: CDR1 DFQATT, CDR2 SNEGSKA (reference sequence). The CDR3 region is CSAITSSPMRYEQYF. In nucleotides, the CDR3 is TGCAGTGCTATCACTAGCTCTCCTATGCGCTACGAGCAGTACTTC.

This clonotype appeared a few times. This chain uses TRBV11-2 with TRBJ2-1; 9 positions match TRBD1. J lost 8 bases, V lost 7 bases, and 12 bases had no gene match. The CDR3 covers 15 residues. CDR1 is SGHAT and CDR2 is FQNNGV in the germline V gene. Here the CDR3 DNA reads TGTGCCAGCATCCAGGTACAGGGGGCAAATCATGAGCAGTTCTTC. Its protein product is CASIQVQGANHEQFF.

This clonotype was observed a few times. CDR3 sequence: CASSLARYYGYTF. DNA of the CDR3: TGTGCCAGCAGTTTGGCCAGGTACTATGGCTACACCTTC. V usage is TRBV12-3 or TRBV12-4 and J usage is TRBJ1-2; D is uncertain. V lost 3 bases to trimming and J lost 3 bases, with 8 bases between them. The CDR3 has 13 amino acids.

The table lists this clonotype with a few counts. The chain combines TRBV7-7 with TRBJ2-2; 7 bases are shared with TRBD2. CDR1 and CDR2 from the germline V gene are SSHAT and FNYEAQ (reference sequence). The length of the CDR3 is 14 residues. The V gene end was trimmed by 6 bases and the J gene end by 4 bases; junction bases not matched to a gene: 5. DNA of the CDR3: TGTGCCAGCAGTCAAGCGGGGAGCACCGGGGAGCTGTTTTTT. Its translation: CASSQAGSTGELFF.

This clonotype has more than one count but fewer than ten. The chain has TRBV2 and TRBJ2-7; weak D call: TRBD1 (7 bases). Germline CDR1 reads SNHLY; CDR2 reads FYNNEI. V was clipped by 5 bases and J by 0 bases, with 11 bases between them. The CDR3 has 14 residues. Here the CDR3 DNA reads TGTGCCAGCAGTTATCAGGGGGGCTCCTACGAGCAGTACTTC. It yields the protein CASSYQGGSYEQYF.

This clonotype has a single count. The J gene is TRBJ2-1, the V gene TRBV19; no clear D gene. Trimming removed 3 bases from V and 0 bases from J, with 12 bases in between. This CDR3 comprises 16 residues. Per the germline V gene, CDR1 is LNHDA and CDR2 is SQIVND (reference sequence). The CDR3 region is CASSIRRPSSYNEQFF. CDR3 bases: TGTGCCAGTAGTATCCGGCGGCCGAGCTCCTACAATGAGCAGTTCTTC.

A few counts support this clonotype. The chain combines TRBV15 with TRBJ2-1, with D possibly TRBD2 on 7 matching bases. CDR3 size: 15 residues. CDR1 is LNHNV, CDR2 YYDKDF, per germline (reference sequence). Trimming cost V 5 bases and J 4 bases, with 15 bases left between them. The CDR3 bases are TGTGCCACCAGCCGGAGAGGGGGGGCTTACAATGAGCAGTTCTTC. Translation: CATSRRGGAYNEQFF.

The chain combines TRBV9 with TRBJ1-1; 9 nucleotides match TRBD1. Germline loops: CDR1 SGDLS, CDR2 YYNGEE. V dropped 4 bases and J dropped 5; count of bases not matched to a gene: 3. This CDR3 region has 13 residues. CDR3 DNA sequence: TGTGCCAGCAGCCAGGACAGGGGAACTGAAGCTTTCTTT. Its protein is CASSQDRGTEAFF.

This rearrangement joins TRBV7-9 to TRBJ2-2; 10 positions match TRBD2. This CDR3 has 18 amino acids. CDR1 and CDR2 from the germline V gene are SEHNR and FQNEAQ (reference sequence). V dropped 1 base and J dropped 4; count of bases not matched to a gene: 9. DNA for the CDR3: TGTGCCAGCAGCTTAGGAGTCCCACTAGCGGGGATCACCGGGGAGCTGTTTTTT. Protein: CASSLGVPLAGITGELFF.

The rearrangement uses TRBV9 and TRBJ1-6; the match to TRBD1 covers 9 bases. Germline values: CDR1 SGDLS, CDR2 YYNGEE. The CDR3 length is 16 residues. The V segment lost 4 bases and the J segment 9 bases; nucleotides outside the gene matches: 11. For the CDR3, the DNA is TGTGCCAGCAGCCTGTCGGGGACAGGGTCTACTTCACCCCTCCACTTT. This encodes CASSLSGTGSTSPLHF. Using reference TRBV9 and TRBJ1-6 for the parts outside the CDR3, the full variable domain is DSGVTQTPKHLITATGQRVTLRCSPRSGDLSVYWYQQSLDQGLQFLIQYYNGEERAKGNILERFSAQQFPDLHSELNLSSLELGDSALYFCASSLSGTGSTSPLHFGNGTRLTVT.